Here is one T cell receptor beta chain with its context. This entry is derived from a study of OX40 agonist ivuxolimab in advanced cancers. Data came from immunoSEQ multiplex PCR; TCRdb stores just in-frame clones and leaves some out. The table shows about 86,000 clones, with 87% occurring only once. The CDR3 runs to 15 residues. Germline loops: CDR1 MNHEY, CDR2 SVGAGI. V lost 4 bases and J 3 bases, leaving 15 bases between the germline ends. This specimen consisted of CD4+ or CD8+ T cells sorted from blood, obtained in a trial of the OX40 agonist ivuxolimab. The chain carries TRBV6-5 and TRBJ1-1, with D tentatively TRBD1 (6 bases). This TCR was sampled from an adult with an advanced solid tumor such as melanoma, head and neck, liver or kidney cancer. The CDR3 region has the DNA TGTGCCAGCAGTTCCCTAGGGGCAGGGGACACTGAAGCTTTCTTT. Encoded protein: CASSSLGAGDTEAFF.